This T cell receptor beta chain was profiled in a study of CXCR3-negative and CXCR3-positive naive CD8 T cells. Overall study results and limits: Hydrophobicity of TRB CDR3s was greater in CXCR3-positive naive cells than in CXCR3-negative naive cells.

With UMI labels, 5' RACE was used to prepare the TRB cDNA libraries. TCRdb reprocessed the 5' RACE reads and reports one entry per CDR3 protein, with no DNA. The sample's table shows around 160,000 distinct CDR3 sequences. Researchers sorted 300,000 cells of each CD8+ T cell subset in triplicate. Cells that were CD45RO-CCR7+CD27+CD95- constituted naive CD8+ T cells. Remarks on this clonotype: What it binds is unknown.

There are 20 residues in the CDR3. The germline V gene has CDR1 MNHNY and CDR2 SVGAGI (reference sequence). The clonotype comes from a human donor in good health. Some clones in this sample may be carry-over from other donors' samples. The sample comprised naive CXCR3+ CD8+ T cells from blood. Indicated subset: CD45RO-CCR7+CD27+CD95- naive CD8+ T cells expressing CXCR3 (TNR3+). This rearrangement joins TRBV6-6 to TRBJ2-3; TCRdb's assignment of TRBD2 cannot be checked, as there is no DNA. The CDR3 spells CASSYAGLANNYIRTDTQYF.